These T cell receptor beta chains were read from a single sample in a study of molecular identifiers for immune sequencing clone quantification. MiXCR, applied by TCRdb to the PCR reads, yields one record per CDR3 protein. Seen here are 40,000 to 50,000 distinct CDR3 sequences, 15% to 20% observed once, and the top ten hold 0.9% to 1.2%. Sequencing was performed on naive CD8+ T cells from blood, with Jurkat cell RNA spiked in. The source of these receptors is a human donor in good health. Some libraries in this study had Jurkat cell RNA spiked in. CDR3s include the opening cysteine and the closing phenylalanine or tryptophan. Each record gives: D gene, J gene, clone size, V gene, CDR3 protein, CDR3 DNA. The D gene is left open where the match is weak. Clone size is shown for a subset of rows, as once, few, many or a class of expanded clone.

D gene: TRBD1; J gene: TRBJ2-2; clone size: many; V gene: TRBV20-1; CDR3 protein: CSAEDRENTGELFF; CDR3 DNA: TGCAGTGCTGAGGACAGGGAGAACACCGGGGAGCTGTTTTTT
D gene: NA; J gene: TRBJ1-1; clone size: many; V gene: TRBV28; CDR3 protein: CASSPGISNTEAFF; CDR3 DNA: TGTGCCAGCAGCCCCGGCATTTCGAACACTGAAGCTTTCTTT
D gene: TRBD1; J gene: TRBJ2-7; clone size: many; V gene: TRBV30; CDR3 protein: CAWKYRGPYEQYF; CDR3 DNA: TGTGCCTGGAAGTACAGGGGGCCCTACGAGCAGTACTTC
D gene: NA; J gene: TRBJ2-3; clone size: many; V gene: TRBV29-1; CDR3 protein: CSVEFSRGESPSTDTQYF; CDR3 DNA: TGCAGCGTTGAGTTCAGCAGGGGCGAGAGCCCGAGCACAGATACGCAGTATTTT
D gene: TRBD2; J gene: TRBJ2-1; clone size: many; V gene: TRBV4-3; CDR3 protein: CASSLGPRSGRDEQFF; CDR3 DNA: TGCGCCAGCAGCCTGGGCCCCCGTAGCGGGAGGGATGAGCAGTTCTTC
D gene: NA; J gene: TRBJ2-3; clone size: many; V gene: TRBV7-9; CDR3 protein: CASSLGPLEDTQYF; CDR3 DNA: TGTGCCAGCAGCTTAGGACCTCTGGAAGATACGCAGTATTTT
D gene: NA; J gene: TRBJ2-7; clone size: many; V gene: TRBV6-2/TRBV6-3; CDR3 protein: CASSYIAPGGSEQYF; CDR3 DNA: TGTGCCAGCAGTTACATAGCCCCCGGGGGTTCCGAGCAGTACTTC
D gene: NA; J gene: TRBJ2-7; clone size: many; V gene: TRBV27; CDR3 protein: CASSLRGARYEQYF; CDR3 DNA: TGTGCCAGCAGTTTACGGGGGGCGCGATACGAGCAGTACTTC
D gene: TRBD2; J gene: TRBJ2-3; clone size: NA; V gene: TRBV28; CDR3 protein: CASSLWTSGSPTDAQYF; CDR3 DNA: TGTGCCAGCAGTCTCTGGACTAGCGGGAGCCCCACAGATGCGCAGTATTTT
D gene: NA; J gene: TRBJ1-2; clone size: many; V gene: TRBV6-6; CDR3 protein: CASSLTIDDHTTDFTNYGYTF; CDR3 DNA: TGTGCCAGCAGCCTTACAATAGATGATCATACCACAGACTTTACCAACTATGGCTACACCTTC
D gene: NA; J gene: TRBJ1-4; clone size: many; V gene: TRBV7-6; CDR3 protein: CASSDLTGDEKLFF; CDR3 DNA: TGTGCCAGCAGCGACCTCACGGGGGATGAAAAACTGTTTTTT
D gene: NA; J gene: TRBJ2-6; clone size: NA; V gene: TRBV5-1; CDR3 protein: CASSLLVSDPTFRANVLTF; CDR3 DNA: TGCGCCAGCAGCTTGCTGGTCTCCGACCCCACTTTTCGGGCCAACGTCCTGACTTTC
D gene: TRBD2; J gene: TRBJ2-7; clone size: many; V gene: TRBV27; CDR3 protein: CASRISGGSYEQYF; CDR3 DNA: TGTGCCAGCAGAATTAGCGGGGGATCCTACGAGCAGTACTTC
D gene: TRBD2; J gene: TRBJ2-3; clone size: many; V gene: TRBV19; CDR3 protein: CASGTTSTDTQYF; CDR3 DNA: TGTGCCAGCGGGACTACCAGCACAGATACGCAGTATTTT
D gene: TRBD1; J gene: TRBJ2-2; clone size: many; V gene: TRBV12-3/TRBV12-4; CDR3 protein: CASSPGTGGLFENTGELFF; CDR3 DNA: TGTGCCAGCAGTCCGGGGACAGGGGGGCTCTTCGAGAACACCGGGGAGCTGTTTTTT
D gene: NA; J gene: TRBJ1-1; clone size: many; V gene: TRBV27; CDR3 protein: CASSLGNLPAFF; CDR3 DNA: TGTGCCAGCAGTTTGGGAAACCTGCCAGCTTTCTTT
D gene: TRBD2; J gene: TRBJ2-6; clone size: many; V gene: TRBV6-5; CDR3 protein: CASSYSPGGASTGANVLTF; CDR3 DNA: TGTGCCAGCAGTTACTCCCCCGGGGGGGCGAGTACTGGGGCCAACGTCCTGACTTTC
D gene: TRBD2; J gene: TRBJ2-7; clone size: many; V gene: TRBV28; CDR3 protein: CASSLGLAGGEQYF; CDR3 DNA: TGTGCCAGCAGTTTGGGTCTAGCGGGAGGCGAGCAGTACTTC
D gene: NA; J gene: TRBJ1-1; clone size: few; V gene: TRBV19; CDR3 protein: CASSIGGVAEAFF; CDR3 DNA: TGTGCCAGTAGTATTGGGGGAGTCGCTGAAGCTTTCTTT
D gene: NA; J gene: TRBJ2-7; clone size: many; V gene: TRBV4-3; CDR3 protein: CASSQAWGGGGGVGYEQYF; CDR3 DNA: TGCGCCAGCAGCCAAGCCTGGGGAGGGGGGGGTGGTGTTGGTTACGAGCAGTACTTC